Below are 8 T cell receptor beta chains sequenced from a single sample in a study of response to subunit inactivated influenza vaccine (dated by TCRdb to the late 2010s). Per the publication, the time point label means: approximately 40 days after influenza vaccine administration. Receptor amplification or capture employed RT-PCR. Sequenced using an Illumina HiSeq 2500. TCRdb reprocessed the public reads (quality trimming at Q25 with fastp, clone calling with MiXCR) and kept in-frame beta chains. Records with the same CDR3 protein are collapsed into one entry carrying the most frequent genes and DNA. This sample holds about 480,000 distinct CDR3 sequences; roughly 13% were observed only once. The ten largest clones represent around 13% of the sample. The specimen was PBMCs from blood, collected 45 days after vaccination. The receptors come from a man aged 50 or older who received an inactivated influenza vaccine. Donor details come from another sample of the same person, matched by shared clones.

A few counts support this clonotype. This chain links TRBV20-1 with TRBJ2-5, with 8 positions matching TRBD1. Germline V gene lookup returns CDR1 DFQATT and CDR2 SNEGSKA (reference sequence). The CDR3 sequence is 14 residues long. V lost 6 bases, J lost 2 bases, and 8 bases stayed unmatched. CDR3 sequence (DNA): TGCAGTGCCTTTCGGACAGGGCCTCAAGAGACCCAGTACTTC. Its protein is CSAFRTGPQETQYF.

This CDR3 reads CASSGLGNRQETQYF. CDR3 nucleotide sequence: TGCGCCAGCAGTGGGTTGGGGAACCGCCAAGAGACCCAGTACTTC. The rearrangement links TRBV10-2 to TRBJ2-5; no clear D. The CDR3 loop spans 15 amino acids. Germline assignment: CDR1 WSHSY and CDR2 SAAADI. V was trimmed by 4 bases and J by 1 base, leaving 13 bases between them.

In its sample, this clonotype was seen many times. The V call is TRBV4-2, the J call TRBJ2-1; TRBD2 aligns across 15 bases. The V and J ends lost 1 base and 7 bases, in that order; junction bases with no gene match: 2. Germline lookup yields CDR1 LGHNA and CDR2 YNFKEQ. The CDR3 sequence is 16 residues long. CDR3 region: CASSQGTSGGANEQFF. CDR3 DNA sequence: TGTGCCAGCAGCCAAGGGACTAGCGGGGGGGCTAATGAGCAGTTCTTC.

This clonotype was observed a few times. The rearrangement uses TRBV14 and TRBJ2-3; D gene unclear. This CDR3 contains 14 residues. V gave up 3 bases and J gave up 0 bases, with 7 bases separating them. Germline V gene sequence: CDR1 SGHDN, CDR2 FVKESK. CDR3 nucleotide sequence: TGTGCCAGCAGCCAGGTGGGGAGCACAGATACGCAGTATTTT. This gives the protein CASSQVGSTDTQYF.

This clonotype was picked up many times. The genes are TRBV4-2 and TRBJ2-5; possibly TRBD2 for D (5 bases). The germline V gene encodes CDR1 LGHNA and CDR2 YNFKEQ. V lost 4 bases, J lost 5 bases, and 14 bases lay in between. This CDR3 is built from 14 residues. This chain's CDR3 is CASSPQTGGETQYF. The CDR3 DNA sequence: TGTGCCAGCAGCCCTCAGACGGGCGGGGAGACCCAGTACTTC.

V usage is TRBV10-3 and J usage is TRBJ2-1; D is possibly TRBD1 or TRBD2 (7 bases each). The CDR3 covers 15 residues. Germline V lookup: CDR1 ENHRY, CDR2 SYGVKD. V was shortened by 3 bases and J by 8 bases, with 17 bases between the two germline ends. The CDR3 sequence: CAISERRGGGDEQFF. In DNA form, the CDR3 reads TGTGCCATCAGTGAACGCAGGGGGGGGGGCGATGAGCAGTTCTTC.

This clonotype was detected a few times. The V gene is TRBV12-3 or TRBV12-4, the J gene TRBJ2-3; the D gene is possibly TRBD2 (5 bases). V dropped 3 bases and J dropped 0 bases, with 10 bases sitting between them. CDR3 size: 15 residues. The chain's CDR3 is CASSFYGGSTDTQYF. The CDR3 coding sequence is TGTGCCAGCAGTTTTTACGGAGGTAGCACAGATACGCAGTATTTT.

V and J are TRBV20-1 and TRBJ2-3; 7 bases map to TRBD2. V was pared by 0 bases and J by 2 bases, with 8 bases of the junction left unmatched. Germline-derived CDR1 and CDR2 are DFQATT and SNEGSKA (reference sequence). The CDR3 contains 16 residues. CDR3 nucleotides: TGCAGTGCTAGAGATCGCGCTAGCGGTAACACAGATACGCAGTATTTT. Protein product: CSARDRASGNTDTQYF.